These 10 T cell receptor beta chains came from one sample sequenced in a study of T cell repertoires in cytomegalovirus infection. TCRdb recomputed calls from the reads with MiXCR, one row per CDR3 protein. Found here are 400,000 or so distinct CDR3 sequences, 15% to 20% of them singletons; the top ten hold around 8.6%. The specimen sequenced was PBMCs. These receptors all stem from a human donor in good health (CMV status not recorded). Some clones in this sample may be carry-over from other donors' samples.

The sample holds a few counts of this clonotype. The rearrangement joins TRBV12-3 or TRBV12-4 to TRBJ1-6; TRBD1 is a possible D gene (5 bases). V lost 2 bases to trimming and J lost 13 bases, with 9 bases between them. This CDR3 spans 12 amino acids. DNA for the CDR3: TGTGCCAGCAGTTTAAATCGGGGGCCCCTCCACTTT. It codes for CASSLNRGPLHF.

A few counts support this clonotype. The chain joins TRBV7-2 to TRBJ2-1, with D possibly TRBD2 on 6 matching bases. V gave up 1 base and J gave up 3 bases, with 10 bases separating them. The CDR3 runs 15 residues. Germline CDR1 reads SGHTA; CDR2 reads FQGNSA. The chain's CDR3 is CASSLGLEVYNEQFF. In DNA form, the CDR3 reads TGTGCCAGCAGCTTAGGACTAGAAGTCTACAATGAGCAGTTCTTC.

This clonotype was seen repeatedly, ten times or more. The chain joins TRBV7-8 to TRBJ2-1; D remains unclear. This CDR3 has 17 residues. The germline CDR1 and CDR2 sequences are SGHVS and FQNEAQ. With 1 base removed from V and 5 bases from J, the gap between germline ends came to 18 bases. The CDR3, as DNA: TGTGCCAGCAGCTTAGTCTCCAGCCCGTCTCTTAACAATGAGCAGTTCTTC. Amino acids: CASSLVSSPSLNNEQFF.

V and J are TRBV7-9 and TRBJ2-3; D perhaps matches TRBD1 (5 bases). With 6 bases removed from V and 6 bases from J, the gap between germline ends came to 16 bases. This CDR3 spans 14 amino acids. Germline CDR1 is SEHNR and CDR2 is FQNEAQ (reference sequence). Here the CDR3 reads CASRQEQARDTQYF. DNA for the CDR3: TGTGCCAGCAGACAGGAACAGGCGAGGGATACGCAGTATTTT.

The chain links TRBV3-1 to TRBJ2-1; TRBD2 is a possible D gene (5 bases). This CDR3 region has 12 residues. With 5 bases removed from V and 8 bases from J, the gap between germline ends came to 10 bases. Looked up from germline, CDR1 is LGHDT and CDR2 is YNNKEL (reference sequence). Here the CDR3 reads CASSSSGYEQFF. For the CDR3, the DNA is TGTGCCAGCAGCTCCTCGGGGTATGAGCAGTTCTTC.

This clonotype occurred a few times. The V call is TRBV7-9, the J call TRBJ1-4; a possible D gene is TRBD1 (6 bases). Trimming pared 2 bases from V and 8 bases from J, leaving 15 bases between. The CDR3 consists of 15 residues. Germline V CDR1 and CDR2: SEHNR, FQNEAQ (reference sequence). The CDR3 nucleotides are TGTGCCAGCAGCTTACCCGGACAGCCCAGGGAAAAACTGTTTTTT. It yields the protein CASSLPGQPREKLFF.

J is TRBJ1-1 and V is TRBV7-2, with 7 bases fitting TRBD1. Germline V CDR1 and CDR2: SGHTA, FQGNSA. CDR3 length equals 14 residues. The junction had 5 bases not matched to a gene; V was cut back by 5 bases and J by 2 bases. The CDR3 region is CASSRRQGNTEAFF. In DNA form, the CDR3 reads TGTGCCAGCAGCCGCAGACAGGGAAACACTGAAGCTTTCTTT. Supplemented by reference TRBV7-2 and TRBJ1-1, the full variable domain reads GAGVSQSPSNKVTEKGKDVELRCDPISGHTALYWYRQSLGQGLEFLIYFQGNSAPDKSGLPSDRFSAERTGGSVSTLTIQRTQQEDSAVYLCASSRRQGNTEAFFGQGTRLTVV.

This clonotype was seen a handful of times. The gene calls are TRBV7-9 and TRBJ2-3; TRBD2 aligns across 11 bases. J gave up 4 bases and V 1 base, and 7 bases lay outside the gene matches. The germline V gene encodes CDR1 SEHNR and CDR2 FQNEAQ (reference sequence). The CDR3 spans 17 residues. In nucleotides, the CDR3 is TGTGCCAGCAGCTTAGGAGGGCTAGCGGGAGGACCAGATACGCAGTATTTT. Amino acids: CASSLGGLAGGPDTQYF.

This clonotype came up many times. V and J are TRBV7-2 and TRBJ1-2; D unresolved. The CDR3 is made up of 13 amino acids. Trimming stripped 3 bases from V and 7 bases from J, with 12 bases between. The germline V gene encodes CDR1 SGHTA and CDR2 FQGNSA. DNA of the CDR3: TGTGCCAGCAGCTTCGACCCTAACAGTGGCTACACCTTC. Translation gives CASSFDPNSGYTF. Filled out from reference TRBV7-2 and TRBJ1-2, the complete variable domain reads GAGVSQSPSNKVTEKGKDVELRCDPISGHTALYWYRQSLGQGLEFLIYFQGNSAPDKSGLPSDRFSAERTGGSVSTLTIQRTQQEDSAVYLCASSFDPNSGYTFGSGTRLTVV.

V and J are TRBV4-2 and TRBJ2-7, with 8 bases aligning to TRBD2. Germline CDR1 LGHNA, CDR2 YNFKEQ. There are 15 residues in the CDR3. V lost 1 base to trimming and J lost 4 bases; unmatched junction nucleotides: 6. CDR3 sequence: CASSQAGTSGYEQYF. As DNA, the CDR3 is TGTGCCAGCAGCCAAGCGGGGACTAGTGGGTACGAGCAGTACTTC.